The source of this T cell receptor beta chain is a study of metastatic and nonmetastatic thyroid tumors. Study-level background: Samples came from malignant and benign thyroid patients, and repertoires were compared across blood and tumor or nodule tissue.

Thyroid surgery took place with no prior treatment in any patient. How the authors handled the data: Across clinicopathological groups, CDR3 differences served as the basis for building a distant-metastasis classifier for papillary thyroid cancer. TCRdb recomputed clones from the PCR reads via MiXCR. The V and J calls were not made by the authors but by TCRdb's processing. The table lists approximately 70,000 clones, less than 5% of them singletons. This CDR3 is 16 amino acids long. In germline, CDR1 is SEHNR, CDR2 FQNEAQ (reference sequence). Study-wide results and limits: Relative to benign nodules, malignant thyroid tumors were reportedly characterized by significantly elevated TCR beta diversity in blood and tumor.

This clone has more than one count but fewer than ten. Its antigen is unidentified. A junction end diverges from the germline sequence, so it may reflect a read error. The V gene is TRBV7-9, the J gene TRBJ1-6, with 8 positions matching TRBD1. This sequence was found in a female donor with papillary thyroid cancer or a benign thyroid nodule (not recorded which). Some clones in this sample may be carry-over from other donors' samples. The sequencing sample was made of blood. The DNA of the CDR3 is TGTGCCAGCAGCTCCCGGACAGGGCGAAATAATTCATCCCTCCACTTT. Translated, it gives CASSSRTGRNNSSLHF.